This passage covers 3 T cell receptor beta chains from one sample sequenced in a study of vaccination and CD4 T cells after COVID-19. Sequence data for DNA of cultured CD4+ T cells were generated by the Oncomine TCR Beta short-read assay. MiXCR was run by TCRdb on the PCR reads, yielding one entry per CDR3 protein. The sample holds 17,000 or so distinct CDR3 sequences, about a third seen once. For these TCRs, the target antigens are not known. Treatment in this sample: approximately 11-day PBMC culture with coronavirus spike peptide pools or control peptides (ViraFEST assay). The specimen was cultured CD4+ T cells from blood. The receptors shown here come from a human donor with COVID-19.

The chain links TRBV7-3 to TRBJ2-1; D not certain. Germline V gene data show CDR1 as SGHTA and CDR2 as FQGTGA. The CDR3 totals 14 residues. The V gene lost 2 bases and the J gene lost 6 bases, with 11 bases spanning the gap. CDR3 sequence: CASSLLGGTNEQFF. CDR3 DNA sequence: TGTGCCAGCAGCTTACTGGGCGGAACCAATGAGCAGTTCTTC. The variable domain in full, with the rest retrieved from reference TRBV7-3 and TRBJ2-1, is GAGVSQTPSNKVTEKGKYVELRCDPISGHTALYWYRQSLGQGPEFLIYFQGTGAADDSGLPNDRFFAVRPEGSVSTLKIQRTERGDSAVYLCASSLLGGTNEQFFGPGTRLTVL.

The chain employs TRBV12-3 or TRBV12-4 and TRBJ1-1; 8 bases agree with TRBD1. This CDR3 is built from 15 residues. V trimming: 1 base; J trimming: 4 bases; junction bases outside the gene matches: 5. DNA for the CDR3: TGTGCCAGCAGTTTAGGCCAGGGGGCAAGCACTGAAGCTTTCTTT. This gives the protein CASSLGQGASTEAFF.

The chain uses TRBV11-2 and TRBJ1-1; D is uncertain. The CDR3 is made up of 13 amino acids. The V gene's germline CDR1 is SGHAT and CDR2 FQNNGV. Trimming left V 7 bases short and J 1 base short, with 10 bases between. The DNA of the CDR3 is TGTGCCAGCACCACTGAGCGGAACACTGAAGCTTTCTTT. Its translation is CASTTERNTEAFF.